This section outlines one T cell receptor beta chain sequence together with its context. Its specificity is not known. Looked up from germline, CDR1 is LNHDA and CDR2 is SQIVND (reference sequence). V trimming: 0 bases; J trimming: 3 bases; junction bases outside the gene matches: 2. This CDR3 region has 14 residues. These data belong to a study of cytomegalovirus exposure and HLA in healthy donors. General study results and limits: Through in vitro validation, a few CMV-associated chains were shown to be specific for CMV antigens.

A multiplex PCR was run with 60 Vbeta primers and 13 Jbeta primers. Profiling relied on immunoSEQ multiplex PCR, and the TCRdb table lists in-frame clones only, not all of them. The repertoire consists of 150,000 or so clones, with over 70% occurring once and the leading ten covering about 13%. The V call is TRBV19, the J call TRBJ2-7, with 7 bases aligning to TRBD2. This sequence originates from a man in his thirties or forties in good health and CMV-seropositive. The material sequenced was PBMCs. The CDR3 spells CASSIDRTSYEQYF. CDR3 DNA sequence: TGTGCCAGTAGTATAGACAGGACTAGCTACGAGCAGTACTTC.